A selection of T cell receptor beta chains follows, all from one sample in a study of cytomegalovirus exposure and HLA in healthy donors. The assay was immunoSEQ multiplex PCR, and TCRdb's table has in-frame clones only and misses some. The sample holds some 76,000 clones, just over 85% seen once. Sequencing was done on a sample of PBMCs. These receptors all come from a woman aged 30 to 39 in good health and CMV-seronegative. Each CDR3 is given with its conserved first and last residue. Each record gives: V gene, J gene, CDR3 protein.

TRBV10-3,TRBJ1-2,CAISESFHSPFF
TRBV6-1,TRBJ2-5,CASSEVSGQQETQYF
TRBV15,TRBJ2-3,CATSSRLAGGFDTQYF
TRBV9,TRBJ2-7,CASSATGSYSYEQYF
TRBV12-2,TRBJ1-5,CASRLGQGNQPQHF
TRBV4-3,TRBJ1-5,CASSQDRTGVQPQHF
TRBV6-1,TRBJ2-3,CASNRGSEADTQYF
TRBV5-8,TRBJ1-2,CASSFTVDYGYTF
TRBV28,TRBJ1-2,CASSKRDRGDYGYTF
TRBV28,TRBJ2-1,CASSSWTSGRAEEQFF
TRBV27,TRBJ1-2,CASSFLTGSYGYTF
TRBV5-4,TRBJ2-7,CASSFGGSNYEQYF
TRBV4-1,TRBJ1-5,CASSKTDDRAKWPQHF
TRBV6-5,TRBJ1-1,CASSYSKGSNTEAFF
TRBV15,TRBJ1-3,CATSRDRGVGATIYF
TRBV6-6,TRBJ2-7,CASSSLAGGLSEQYF
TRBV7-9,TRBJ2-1,CASSQPLNLAGVLNEQFF
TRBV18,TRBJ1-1,CASSPLSELSAFF
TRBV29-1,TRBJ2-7,CSFLLEVAGEQYF
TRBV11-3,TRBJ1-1,CASSSEVNTEAFF
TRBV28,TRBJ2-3,CASNYPGLAGGPSTDTQYF
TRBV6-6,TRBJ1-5,CASSPGQHNQPQHF
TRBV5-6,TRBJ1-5,CASSLAGNQPQHF
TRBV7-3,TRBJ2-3,CASSARLAGGPDTQYF
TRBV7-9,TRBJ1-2,CASSPLTGGSNYGYPF